The subject of this entry is one T cell receptor beta chain. The V gene's germline CDR1 is MRHNA and CDR2 SNTAGT. The CDR3 runs 14 residues. The data were obtained in a study of monozygotic twins with inflammatory bowel disease. TCRdb reprocessed the 5' RACE reads and reports one entry per CDR3 protein, with no DNA. This table lists about 380,000 distinct CDR3 sequences. The rearrangement links TRBV6-4 to TRBJ1-6; without DNA, the TCRdb call of TRBD1 cannot be checked. The TCR was taken from a human donor with ulcerative colitis or Crohn's disease, or a healthy co-twin of an affected twin (not recorded which). Sequencing was performed on blood. CDR3 loop: CASKGQGFNSPLHF.